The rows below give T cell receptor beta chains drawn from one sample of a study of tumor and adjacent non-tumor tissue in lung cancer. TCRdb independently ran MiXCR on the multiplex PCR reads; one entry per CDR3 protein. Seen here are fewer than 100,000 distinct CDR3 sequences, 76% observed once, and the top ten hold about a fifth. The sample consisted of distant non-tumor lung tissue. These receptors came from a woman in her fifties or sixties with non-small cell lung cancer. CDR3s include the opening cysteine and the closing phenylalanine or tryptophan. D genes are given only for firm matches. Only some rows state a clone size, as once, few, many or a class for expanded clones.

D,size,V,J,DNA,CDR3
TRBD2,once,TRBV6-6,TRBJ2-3,TGTGACAGCACCCCGGGAGGGTCGATAGATATGCAGTATTTT,CDSTPGGSIDMQYF
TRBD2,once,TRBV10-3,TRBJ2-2,TGTGCCATCAGTGTACTAGCGGTGAATACCGGGGAGCTGTTATTT,CAISVLAVNTGELLF
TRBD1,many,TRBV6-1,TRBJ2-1,TGTGCCAGCAGCCAAACAGGGGTTGAGCAGTTCTTC,CASSQTGVEQFF
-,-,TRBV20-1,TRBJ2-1,TGCAGTGCTAGTCGGGTTATGATTGATGAGCAGTTCTTC,CSASRVMIDEQFF
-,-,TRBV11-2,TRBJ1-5,TGTGTCAGCAGCATAGAGTACGGGGGGGCCCAGCATTTT,CVSSIEYGGAQHF
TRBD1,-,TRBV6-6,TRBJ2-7,TGTGCCGTCCGAGGGACAGGGGTCTACGAGCAGTGCTTC,CAVRGTGVYEQCF
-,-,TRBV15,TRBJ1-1,TGTGCCACCAGCAGAGATCGATTGGGGGCTGAAGCTTTCTTT,CATSRDRLGAEAFF
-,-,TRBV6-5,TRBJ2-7,TGTGCCGGCACTCCCGGACAGAGGAGTTACGAGCAGTACTTC,CAGTPGQRSYEQYF
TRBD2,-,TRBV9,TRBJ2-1,TGTGCCAGCAGCTTCACCGCCGGGAGTAGCGGGAACCATGAGCAGTTCTTC,CASSFTAGSSGNHEQFF
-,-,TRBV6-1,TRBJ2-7,TGTACCAGCGAGGTGGACGCGTCCTACGGGCACTACTTC,CTSEVDASYGHYF
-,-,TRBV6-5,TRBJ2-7,TGTGCCAGCAGTAAATCAGGGCGCCTGGGGGGTTATGAGCAGTACTTC,CASSKSGRLGGYEQYF
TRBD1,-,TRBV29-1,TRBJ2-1,TGCAGCTGTAGTACCGGGACAGAGGGGTACAATGAGCAGTTCTTC,CSCSTGTEGYNEQFF
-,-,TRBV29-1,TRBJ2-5,TGCAGCGCCGAAGGGTCCAAGTGGGAGACCCAGTACTTC,CSAEGSKWETQYF
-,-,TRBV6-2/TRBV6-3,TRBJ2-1,TGTGCCAGCGGTTATCCCCTGGAGGCTTCCTACATTGAGCAGTTCTTC,CASGYPLEASYIEQFF
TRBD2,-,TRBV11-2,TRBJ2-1,TGTACCAGCAGCTTAAGTTGGGGGGGGTCTGGGCGCGATCACAATGAGCAGTTCTTC,CTSSLSWGGSGRDHNEQFF
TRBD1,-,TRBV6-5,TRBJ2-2,TGTGCCAACAGCCTTCGTCCCCCGGGACAGGGGAGAAGGACAGGGGAGCTGTTTTTT,CANSLRPPGQGRRTGELFF
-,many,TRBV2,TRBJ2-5,TGTGCCAGCAGTCCACAGGGGAGGGAGACCCAGTACTTC,CASSPQGRETQYF
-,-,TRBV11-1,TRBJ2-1,TGTGCCAGTAGCTTAAGAGGGAACCGGTATGAGCAGTTCTTC,CASSLRGNRYEQFF
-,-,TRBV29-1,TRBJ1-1,TGCAACGTTGAGGGGGAGACTGAAGCTTTCTTT,CNVEGETEAFF
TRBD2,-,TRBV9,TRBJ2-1,TGTGCCAGCAGCACGGCGGCTAGCGGGAGTAGTGAGCAGTTCTTC,CASSTAASGSSEQFF
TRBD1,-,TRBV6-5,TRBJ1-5,TGTGCCAGCAGTTGTCGAGGCACCGGACAGGGTAGCCAGCCCCAGCATTTT,CASSCRGTGQGSQPQHF
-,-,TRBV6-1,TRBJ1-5,TGTGTCAGCAGGTACAGGGTTCATCAGCCCCAGCATTTT,CVSRYRVHQPQHF
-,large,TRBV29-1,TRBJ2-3,TGCAGCGTTGAAGACACAGATACGCAGTATTTT,CSVEDTDTQYF
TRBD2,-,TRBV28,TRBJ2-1,TGTGCCAGCAGTAGCACTGGGACTAGAGTTGAACTTGGGCAGTTCTTC,CASSSTGTRVELGQFF
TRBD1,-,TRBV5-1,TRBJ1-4,TGCGCCAGCAGCTATGACAGGGTGAATAAAAAACTGTTTTTT,CASSYDRVNKKLFF
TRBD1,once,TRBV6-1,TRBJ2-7,TGTGCCAGCACTGAGCGGGACAGGGGGATCTACAAGCAGTACTTC,CASTERDRGIYKQYF
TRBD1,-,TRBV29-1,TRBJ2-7,TGCAGCCTTCTGGGGCCTCGACAGGGGAAGGGTGAGCAGTACTTC,CSLLGPRQGKGEQYF
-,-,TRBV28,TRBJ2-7,TGTGTAAGCAGTCCAGGGTCCTCCTACGAGCAGTACTTC,CVSSPGSSYEQYF
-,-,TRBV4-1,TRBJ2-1,TGCGCCAGCAGCCAAGTTGGTCGGGGCCACCATAATGAGCAGTTCTTC,CASSQVGRGHHNEQFF